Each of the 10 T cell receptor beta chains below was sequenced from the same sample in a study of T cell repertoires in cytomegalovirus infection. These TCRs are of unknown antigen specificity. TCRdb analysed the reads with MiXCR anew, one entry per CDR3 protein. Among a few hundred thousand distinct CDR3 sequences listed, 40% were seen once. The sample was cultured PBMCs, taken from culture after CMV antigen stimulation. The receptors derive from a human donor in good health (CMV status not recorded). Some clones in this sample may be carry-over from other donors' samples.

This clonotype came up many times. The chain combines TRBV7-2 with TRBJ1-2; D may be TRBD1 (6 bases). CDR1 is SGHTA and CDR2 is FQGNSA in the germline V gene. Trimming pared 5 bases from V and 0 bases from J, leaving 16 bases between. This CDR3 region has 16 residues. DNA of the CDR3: TGTGCCAGCAGCCCAAGGGGGGGCCCAGCTAACTATGGCTACACCTTC. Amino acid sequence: CASSPRGGPANYGYTF.

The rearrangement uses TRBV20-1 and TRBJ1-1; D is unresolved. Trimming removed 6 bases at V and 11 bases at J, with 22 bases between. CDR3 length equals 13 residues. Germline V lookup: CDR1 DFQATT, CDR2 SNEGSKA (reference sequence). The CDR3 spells CSAILVPVQGAFF. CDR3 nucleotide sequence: TGCAGTGCCATCCTAGTTCCGGTGCAAGGGGCTTTCTTT.

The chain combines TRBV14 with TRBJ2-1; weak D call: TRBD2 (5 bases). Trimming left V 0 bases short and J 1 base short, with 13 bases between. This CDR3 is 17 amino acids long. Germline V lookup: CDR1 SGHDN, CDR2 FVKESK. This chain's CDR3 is CASSQERGWVSYNEQFF. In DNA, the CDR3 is TGTGCCAGCAGCCAAGAGCGCGGGTGGGTTTCCTACAATGAGCAGTTCTTC.

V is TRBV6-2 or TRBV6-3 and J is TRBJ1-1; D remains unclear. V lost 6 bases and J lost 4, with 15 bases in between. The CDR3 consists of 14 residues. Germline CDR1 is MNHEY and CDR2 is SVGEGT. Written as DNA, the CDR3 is TGTGCCAGCAGCAAGACGCTTAGAGTCACTGAAGCTTTCTTT. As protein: CASSKTLRVTEAFF.

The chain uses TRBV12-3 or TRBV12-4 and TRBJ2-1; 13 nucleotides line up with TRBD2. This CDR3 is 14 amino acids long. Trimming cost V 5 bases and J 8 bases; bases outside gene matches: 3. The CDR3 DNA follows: TGTGCCAGCAGTAGGACTAGCGGGAGCGATGAGCAGTTCTTC. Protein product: CASSRTSGSDEQFF.

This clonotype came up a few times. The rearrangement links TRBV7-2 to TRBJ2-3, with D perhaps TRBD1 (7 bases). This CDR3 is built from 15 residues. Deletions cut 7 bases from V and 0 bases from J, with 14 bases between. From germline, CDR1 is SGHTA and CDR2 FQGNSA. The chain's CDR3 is CASTPGGPSTDTQYF. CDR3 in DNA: TGTGCCAGCACCCCAGGGGGGCCGAGCACAGATACGCAGTATTTT.

The CDR3 protein is CASSYSSGRGMNTEAFF. The CDR3 bases are TGTGCCAGCAGTTACTCGAGCGGCAGGGGGATGAACACTGAAGCTTTCTTT. The chain links TRBV6-5 to TRBJ1-1, with TRBD1 matching 7 bases. The CDR3 runs to 17 residues. V lost 0 bases and J lost 0; bases outside the gene matches: 7. The germline V gene encodes CDR1 MNHEY and CDR2 SVGAGI.

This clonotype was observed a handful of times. The CDR3 DNA reads TGTGCCAGCAGCTTGGTTTGGTGGGGGAGGGCCGGGGAGCTGTTTTTT. The encoded protein is CASSLVWWGRAGELFF. The genes are TRBV7-2 and TRBJ2-2; TRBD2 agrees at 7 bases. The CDR3 extends over 16 amino acids. Germline CDR1 SGHTA, CDR2 FQGNSA. The ends lost 3 bases at V and 6 bases at J; junction bases unmatched: 10.

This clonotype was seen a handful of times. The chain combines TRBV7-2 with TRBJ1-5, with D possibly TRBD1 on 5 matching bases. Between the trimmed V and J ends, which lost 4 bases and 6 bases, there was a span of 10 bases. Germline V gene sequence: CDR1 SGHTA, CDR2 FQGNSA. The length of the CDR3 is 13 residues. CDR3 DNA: TGTGCCAGCAGCTCCCACCAGGGTCAGCCCCAGCATTTT. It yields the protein CASSSHQGQPQHF. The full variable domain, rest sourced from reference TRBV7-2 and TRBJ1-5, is GAGVSQSPSNKVTEKGKDVELRCDPISGHTALYWYRQSLGQGLEFLIYFQGNSAPDKSGLPSDRFSAERTGGSVSTLTIQRTQQEDSAVYLCASSSHQGQPQHFGDGTRLSIL.

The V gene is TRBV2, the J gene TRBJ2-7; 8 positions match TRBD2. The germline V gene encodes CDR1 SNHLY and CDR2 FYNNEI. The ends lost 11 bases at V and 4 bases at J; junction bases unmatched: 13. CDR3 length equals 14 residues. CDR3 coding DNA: TGTGCCGTTCGCTACGGGAGGGCCGATTACGAGCAGTACTTC. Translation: CAVRYGRADYEQYF.